The rows below give T cell receptor beta chains drawn from one sample of a study of human T cells and chemical hapten exposure. One entry per CDR3 protein results from TCRdb running MiXCR on the 5' RACE reads. This sample has approximately 150,000 distinct CDR3 sequences, with roughly 4% found just once. The source of these receptors is a female donor in good health. The CDR3 runs from the conserved cysteine through the conserved F or W.

TRBV5-1	TRBJ2-2	CASSLQNTGELFF
TRBV9	TRBJ2-3	CASSVSLAGSDTQYF
TRBV7-8	TRBJ1-1	CASSHRGYEAFF
TRBV6-6	TRBJ2-3	CASSYSISGGQYF
TRBV7-2	TRBJ2-3	CASSLGFATSGSTDTQYF
TRBV12-3/TRBV12-4	TRBJ1-2	CASSIRGGYTF
TRBV5-1	TRBJ1-1	CASSLDRVSNTEAFF
TRBV5-4	TRBJ2-3	CASSLGFPSTDTQYF
TRBV28	TRBJ2-7	CASSSATSAAYEQYF
TRBV5-6	TRBJ2-7	CASSFGVGAYEQYF
TRBV4-2	TRBJ2-5	CASSQEGGTQYF
TRBV28	TRBJ2-1	CASSSPDRSYNEQFF
TRBV4-2	TRBJ2-1	CASSQVRTSGKLNEQFF
TRBV11-2	TRBJ2-3	CASSLVLRSTDTQYF
TRBV5-1	TRBJ2-3	CASSSERGTQYF
TRBV7-9	TRBJ2-1	CASSPEGQFSYNEQFF
TRBV28	TRBJ1-4	CVSAGTGYEKLFF
TRBV5-1	TRBJ2-3	CASSLRLAGVADTQYF
TRBV6-5	TRBJ1-1	CASNGQRNTEAFF
TRBV3-1	TRBJ1-1	CASSQWDREGTEAFF
TRBV11-2	TRBJ2-7	CASSRLGLSSYEQYF
TRBV3-1	TRBJ2-2	CASSITFGGTPTGELFF
TRBV27	TRBJ2-1	CASSFNPYNEQFF
TRBV7-2	TRBJ2-3	CASSLGVGRTSTDTQYF
TRBV6-2/TRBV6-3	TRBJ1-6	CASSYRAVNSPLHF
TRBV23-1	TRBJ2-4	CASTPDFSGRNQYF
TRBV4-2	TRBJ1-3	CASSQEPQGSGNTIYF
TRBV5-1	TRBJ2-6	CASSSEGGLGANVLTF
TRBV12-3/TRBV12-4	TRBJ1-4	CASRPGTNEKLFF
TRBV10-3	TRBJ2-1	CAISGLAGTYNEQFF
TRBV2	TRBJ1-6	CASSELSSYNSPLHF
TRBV12-3/TRBV12-4	TRBJ1-1	CASSLGTAAEAFF
TRBV12-3/TRBV12-4	TRBJ1-1	CASSPSAGPMNTEAFF
TRBV7-8	TRBJ2-3	CASSLAGGRDKPQYF
TRBV6-5	TRBJ1-2	CASSYSVQNYGYTF
TRBV28	TRBJ1-1	CASRAGGGSRDEAFF
TRBV4-2	TRBJ2-3	CASSQGITLAGSDTQYF